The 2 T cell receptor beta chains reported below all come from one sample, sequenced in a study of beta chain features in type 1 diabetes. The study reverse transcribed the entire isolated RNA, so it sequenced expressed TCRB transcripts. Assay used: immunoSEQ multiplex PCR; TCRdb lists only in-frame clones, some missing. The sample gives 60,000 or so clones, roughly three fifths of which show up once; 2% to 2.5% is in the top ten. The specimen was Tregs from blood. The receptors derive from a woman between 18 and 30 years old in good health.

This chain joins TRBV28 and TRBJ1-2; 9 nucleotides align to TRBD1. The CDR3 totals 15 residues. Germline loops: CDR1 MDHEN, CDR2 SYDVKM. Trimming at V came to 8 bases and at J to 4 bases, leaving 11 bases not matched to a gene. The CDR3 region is CASAPPGQGSYGYTF. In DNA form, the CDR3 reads TGTGCCAGCGCTCCACCGGGACAGGGATCCTATGGCTACACCTTC.

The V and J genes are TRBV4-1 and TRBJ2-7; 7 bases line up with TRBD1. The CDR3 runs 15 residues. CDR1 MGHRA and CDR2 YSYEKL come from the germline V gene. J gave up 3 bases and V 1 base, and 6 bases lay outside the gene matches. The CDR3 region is CASSQGSGQIYEQYF. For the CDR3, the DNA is TGCGCCAGCAGCCAAGGGTCGGGACAGATCTACGAGCAGTACTTC.